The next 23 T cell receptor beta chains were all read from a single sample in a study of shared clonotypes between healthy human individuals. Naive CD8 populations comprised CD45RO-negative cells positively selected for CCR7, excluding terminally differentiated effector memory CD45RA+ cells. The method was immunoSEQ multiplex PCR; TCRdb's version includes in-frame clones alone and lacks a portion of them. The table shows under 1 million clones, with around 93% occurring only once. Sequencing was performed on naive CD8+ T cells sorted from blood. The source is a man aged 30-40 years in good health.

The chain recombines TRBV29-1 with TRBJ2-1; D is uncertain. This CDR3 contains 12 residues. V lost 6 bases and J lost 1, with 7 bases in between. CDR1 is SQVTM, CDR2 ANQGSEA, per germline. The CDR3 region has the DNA TGCAGCGTAGCGAGATCCTACAATGAGCAGTTCTTC. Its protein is CSVARSYNEQFF.

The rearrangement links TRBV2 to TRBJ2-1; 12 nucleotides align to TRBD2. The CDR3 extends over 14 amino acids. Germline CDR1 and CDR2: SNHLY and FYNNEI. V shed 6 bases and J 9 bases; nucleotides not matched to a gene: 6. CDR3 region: CASSSGLAGGEQFF. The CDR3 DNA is TGTGCCAGCAGCTCGGGACTAGCGGGTGGTGAGCAGTTCTTC.

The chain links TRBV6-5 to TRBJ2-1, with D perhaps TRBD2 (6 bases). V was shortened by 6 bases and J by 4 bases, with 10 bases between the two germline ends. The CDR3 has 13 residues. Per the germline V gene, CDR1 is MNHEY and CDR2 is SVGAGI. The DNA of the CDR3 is TGTGCCAGCAGGGCGGGATTATACAATGAGCAGTTCTTC. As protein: CASRAGLYNEQFF.

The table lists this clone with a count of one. This chain's CDR3 is CASSSPGAPNYEQYF. The DNA for the CDR3 is TGTGCCAGCAGTTCTCCCGGGGCACCTAACTACGAGCAGTACTTC. The chain carries TRBV7-9 and TRBJ2-7, with D perhaps matching TRBD1 or TRBD2 (5 bases each). Trimming pared 6 bases from V and 3 bases from J, leaving 18 bases between. The CDR3 covers 15 residues. Germline values: CDR1 SEHNR, CDR2 FQNEAQ (reference sequence).

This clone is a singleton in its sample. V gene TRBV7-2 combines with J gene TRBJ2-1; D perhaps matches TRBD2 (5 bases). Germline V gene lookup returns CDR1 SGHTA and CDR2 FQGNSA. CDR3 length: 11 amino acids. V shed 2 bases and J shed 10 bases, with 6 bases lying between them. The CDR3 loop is CASSLLAEQFF. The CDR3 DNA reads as TGTGCCAGCAGCTTATTAGCGGAGCAGTTCTTC.

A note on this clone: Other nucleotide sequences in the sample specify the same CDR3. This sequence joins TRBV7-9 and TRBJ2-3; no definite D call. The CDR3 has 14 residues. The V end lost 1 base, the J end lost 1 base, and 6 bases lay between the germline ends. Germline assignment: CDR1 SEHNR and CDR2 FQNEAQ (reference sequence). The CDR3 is CASSLVGRTDTQYF. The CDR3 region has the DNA TGTGCCAGCAGCTTAGTAGGGCGCACAGATACGCAGTATTTT.

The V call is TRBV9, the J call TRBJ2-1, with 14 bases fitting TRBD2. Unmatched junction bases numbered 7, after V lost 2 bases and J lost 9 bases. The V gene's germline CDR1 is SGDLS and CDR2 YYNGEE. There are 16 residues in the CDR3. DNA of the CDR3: TGTGCCAGCAGCGTCAGACTAGCGGGAGGGAGGGGTGAGCAGTTCTTC. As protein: CASSVRLAGGRGEQFF.

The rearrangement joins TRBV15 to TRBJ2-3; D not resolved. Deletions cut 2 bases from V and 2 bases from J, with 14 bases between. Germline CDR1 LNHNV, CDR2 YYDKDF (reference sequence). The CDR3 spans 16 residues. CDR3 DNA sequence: TGTGCCACCAGCAGACATACGGGTAGTTTCACAGATACGCAGTATTTT. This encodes CATSRHTGSFTDTQYF.

CDR3 nucleotides: TGTGCCAGCAGCCCATGGGACAGGGGGCTGTATGGCTACACCTTC. Its protein product is CASSPWDRGLYGYTF. V usage is TRBV9 and J usage is TRBJ1-2; TRBD1 matches 12 bases. Germline V gives CDR1 SGDLS, CDR2 YYNGEE. The CDR3 runs 15 residues. Trimming removed 4 bases from V and 5 bases from J; junction bases left unmatched: 6.

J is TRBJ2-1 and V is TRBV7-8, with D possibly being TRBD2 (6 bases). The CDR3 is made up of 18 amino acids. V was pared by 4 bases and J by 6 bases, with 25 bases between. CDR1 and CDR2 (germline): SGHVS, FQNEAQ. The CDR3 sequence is CASSWERGARGVINEQFF. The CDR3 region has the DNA TGTGCCAGCAGCTGGGAGCGAGGTGCGCGCGGGGTGATCAATGAGCAGTTCTTC. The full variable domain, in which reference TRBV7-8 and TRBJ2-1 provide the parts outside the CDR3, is GAGVSQSPRYKVAKRGQDVALRCDPISGHVSLFWYQQALGQGPEFLTYFQNEAQLDKSGLPSDRFFAERPEGSVSTLKIQRTQQEDSAVYLCASSWERGARGVINEQFFGPGTRLTVL.

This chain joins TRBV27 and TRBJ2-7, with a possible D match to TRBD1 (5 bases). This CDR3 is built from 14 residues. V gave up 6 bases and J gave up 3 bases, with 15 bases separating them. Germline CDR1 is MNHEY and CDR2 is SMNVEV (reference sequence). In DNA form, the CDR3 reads TGTGCCAGCAGCCGCCGCAGACAGTACTACGAGCAGTACTTC. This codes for CASSRRRQYYEQYF.

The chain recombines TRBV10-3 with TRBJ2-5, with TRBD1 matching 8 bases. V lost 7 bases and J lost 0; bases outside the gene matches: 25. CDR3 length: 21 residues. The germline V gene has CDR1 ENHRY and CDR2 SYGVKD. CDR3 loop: CAIMAGTGRGSASWYQETQYF. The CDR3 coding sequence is TGTGCCATCATGGCAGGGACAGGAAGGGGCTCAGCTTCTTGGTACCAAGAGACCCAGTACTTC.

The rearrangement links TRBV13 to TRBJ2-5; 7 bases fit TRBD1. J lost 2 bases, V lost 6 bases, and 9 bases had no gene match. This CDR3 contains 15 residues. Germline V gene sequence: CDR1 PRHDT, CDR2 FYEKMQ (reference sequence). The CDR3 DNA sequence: TGTGCCAGCAGTCACAGGGACAGCCCTCAAGAGACCCAGTACTTC. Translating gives CASSHRDSPQETQYF.

The CDR3 coding sequence is TGTGCCAGCAGCCCAGTAGGGTTTCTAGCGGACTACAATGAGCAGTTCTTC. Encoded protein: CASSPVGFLADYNEQFF. The V gene is TRBV7-2, the J gene TRBJ2-1, with 7 bases identical to TRBD2. Germline assignment: CDR1 SGHTA and CDR2 FQGNSA. The CDR3 is 17 amino acids. Losses at the gene ends were 5 bases for V and 3 bases for J; bases not matched to a gene: 13.

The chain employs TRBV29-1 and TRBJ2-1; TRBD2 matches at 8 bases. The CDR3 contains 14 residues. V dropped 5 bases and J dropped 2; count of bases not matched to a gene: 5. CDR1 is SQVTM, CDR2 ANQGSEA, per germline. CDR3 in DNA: TGCAGCGTTCTCGGGAGGGACGCCTACAATGAGCAGTTCTTC. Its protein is CSVLGRDAYNEQFF.

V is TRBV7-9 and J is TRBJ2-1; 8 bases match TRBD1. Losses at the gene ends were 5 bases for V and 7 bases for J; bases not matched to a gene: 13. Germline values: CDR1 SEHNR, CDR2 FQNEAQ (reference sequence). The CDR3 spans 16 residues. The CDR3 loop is CASSPTTGVVRNEQFF. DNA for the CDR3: TGTGCCAGCAGCCCAACGACAGGGGTCGTCCGTAATGAGCAGTTCTTC. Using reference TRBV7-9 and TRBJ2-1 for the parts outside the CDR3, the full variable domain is DTGVSQNPRHKITKRGQNVTFRCDPISEHNRLYWYRQTLGQGPEFLTYFQNEAQLEKSRLLSDRFSAERPKGSFSTLEIQRTEQGDSAMYLCASSPTTGVVRNEQFFGPGTRLTVL.

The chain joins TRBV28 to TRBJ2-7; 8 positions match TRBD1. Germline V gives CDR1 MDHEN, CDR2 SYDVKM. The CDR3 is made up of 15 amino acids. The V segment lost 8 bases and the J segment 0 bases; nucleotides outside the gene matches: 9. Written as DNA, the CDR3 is TGTGCCAGCGACTCGGGACAGGCCAGCTCCTACGAGCAGTACTTC. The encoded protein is CASDSGQASSYEQYF.

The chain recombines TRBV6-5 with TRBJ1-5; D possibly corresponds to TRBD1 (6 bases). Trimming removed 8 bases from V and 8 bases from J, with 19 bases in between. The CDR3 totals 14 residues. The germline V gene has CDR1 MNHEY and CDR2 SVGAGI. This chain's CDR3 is CASRGHPNNEPQHF. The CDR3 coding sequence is TGTGCCAGCCGGGGACACCCGAATAATGAGCCCCAGCATTTT.

The CDR3 loop reads CASSPKRGETQYF. CDR3 coding DNA: TGTGCCAGCAGCCCCAAACGGGGAGAGACCCAGTACTTC. This chain connects TRBV7-9 to TRBJ2-5, with D perhaps matching TRBD2 (5 bases). V lost 5 bases to trimming and J lost 4 bases, with 11 bases between them. This CDR3 has 13 amino acids. Germline V gene data show CDR1 as SEHNR and CDR2 as FQNEAQ (reference sequence). Supplemented by reference TRBV7-9 and TRBJ2-5, the full variable domain reads DTGVSQNPRHKITKRGQNVTFRCDPISEHNRLYWYRQTLGQGPEFLTYFQNEAQLEKSRLLSDRFSAERPKGSFSTLEIQRTEQGDSAMYLCASSPKRGETQYFGPGTRLLVL.

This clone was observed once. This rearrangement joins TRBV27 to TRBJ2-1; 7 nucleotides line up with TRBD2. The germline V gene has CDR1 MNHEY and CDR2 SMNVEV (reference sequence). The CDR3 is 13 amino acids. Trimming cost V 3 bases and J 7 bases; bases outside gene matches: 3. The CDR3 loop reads CASSFLAANEQFF. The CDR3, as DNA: TGTGCCAGCAGTTTTCTAGCGGCTAATGAGCAGTTCTTC.

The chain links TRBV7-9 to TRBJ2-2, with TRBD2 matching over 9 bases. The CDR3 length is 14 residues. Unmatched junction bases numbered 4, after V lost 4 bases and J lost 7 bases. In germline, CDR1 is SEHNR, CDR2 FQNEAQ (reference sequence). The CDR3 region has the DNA TGTGCCAGCAGCTCGACTAGCGGAGGCGGGGAGCTGTTTTTT. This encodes CASSSTSGGGELFF. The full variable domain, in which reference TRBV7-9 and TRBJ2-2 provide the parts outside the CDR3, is DTGVSQNPRHKITKRGQNVTFRCDPISEHNRLYWYRQTLGQGPEFLTYFQNEAQLEKSRLLSDRFSAERPKGSFSTLEIQRTEQGDSAMYLCASSSTSGGGELFFGEGSRLTVL.

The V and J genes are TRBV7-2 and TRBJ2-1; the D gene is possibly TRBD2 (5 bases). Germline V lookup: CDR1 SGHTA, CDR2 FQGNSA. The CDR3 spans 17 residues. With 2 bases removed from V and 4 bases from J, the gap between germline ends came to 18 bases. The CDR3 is CASSLRPLSGPYNEQFF. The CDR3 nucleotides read TGTGCCAGCAGCTTAAGACCCTTGAGCGGACCGTACAATGAGCAGTTCTTC.

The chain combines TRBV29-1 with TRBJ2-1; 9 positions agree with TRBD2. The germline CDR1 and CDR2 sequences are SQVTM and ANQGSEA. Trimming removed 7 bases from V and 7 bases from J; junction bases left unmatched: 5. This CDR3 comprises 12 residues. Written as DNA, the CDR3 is TGCAGCGGTTGGACTAGCGCGAATGAGCAGTTCTTC. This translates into CSGWTSANEQFF.